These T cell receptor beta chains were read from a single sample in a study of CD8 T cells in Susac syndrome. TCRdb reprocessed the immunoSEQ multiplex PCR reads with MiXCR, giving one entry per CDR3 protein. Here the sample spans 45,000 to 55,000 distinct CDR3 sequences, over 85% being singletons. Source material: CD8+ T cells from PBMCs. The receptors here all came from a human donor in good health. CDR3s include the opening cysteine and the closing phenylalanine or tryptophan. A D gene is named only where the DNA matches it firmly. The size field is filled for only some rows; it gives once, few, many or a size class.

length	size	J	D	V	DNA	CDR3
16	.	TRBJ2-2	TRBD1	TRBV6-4	TGTGCCAGCAGTGACTCTCCGGGTACAGGGGAAGGGGAGCTGTTTTTT	CASSDSPGTGEGELFF
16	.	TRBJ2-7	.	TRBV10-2	TGCGCCAGCAGTGACCCACCCGGACAGACCTCCTACGAGCAGTACTTC	CASSDPPGQTSYEQYF
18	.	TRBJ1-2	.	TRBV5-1	TGCGCCAGCAGCTGGACGCGGGCGCGGACAGTGTGGACATATGGCTACACCTTC	CASSWTRARTVWTYGYTF
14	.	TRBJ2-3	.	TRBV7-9	TGTGCCAGCAGTGGGCACTCCATATCAGATACGCAGTATTTT	CASSGHSISDTQYF
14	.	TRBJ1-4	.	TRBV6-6	TGTGCCAGCAGTTACTCGACTCTCCCTAGCGAACTGTTTTTT	CASSYSTLPSELFF
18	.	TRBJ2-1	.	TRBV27	TGTGCCAGCAGTTTCCGGGACAGCTTAGCGGGTAACGGCAATGAGCAGTTCTTC	CASSFRDSLAGNGNEQFF
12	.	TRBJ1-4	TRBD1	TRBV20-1	TGCAGTGCTCCCGGACAGGGGGAAAAACTGTTTTTT	CSAPGQGEKLFF
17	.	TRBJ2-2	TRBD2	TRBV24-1	TGTGCCACCAGTGATTTAGAGGGGAGGGATGGCACCGGGGAGCTGTTTTTT	CATSDLEGRDGTGELFF
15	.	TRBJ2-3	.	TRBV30	TGTGCCTGGAGTGTACTCGCGGGTAGCACAGATACGCAGTATTTT	CAWSVLAGSTDTQYF
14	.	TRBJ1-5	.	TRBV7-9	TGTGCCAGCAGCTTAGGGCAGACCAATCAGCCCCAGCATTTT	CASSLGQTNQPQHF
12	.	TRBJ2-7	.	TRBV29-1	TGCAGCGTTGAAGGGCAGCCCTACGAGCAGTACTTC	CSVEGQPYEQYF
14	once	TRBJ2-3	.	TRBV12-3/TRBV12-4	TGTGCCAGCAGTTTATTTTCCAGCACAGATACGCAGTATTTT	CASSLFSSTDTQYF
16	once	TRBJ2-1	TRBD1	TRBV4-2	TGTGCCAGCAGCCGGGACCCGGGACAGGGGGGCGATGAGCAGTTCTTC	CASSRDPGQGGDEQFF
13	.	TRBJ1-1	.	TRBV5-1	TGCGCCAGCAACCCGACAGGGAACACTGAAGCTTTCTTT	CASNPTGNTEAFF
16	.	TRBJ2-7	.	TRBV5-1	TGCGCCAGCAGCTTGGGAGGCGGGGACACCCTCTACGAGCAGTACTTC	CASSLGGGDTLYEQYF
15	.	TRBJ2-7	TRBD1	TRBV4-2	TGTGCCAGCAGCCAAGAAACAGGGGGCTCCTACGAGCAGTACTTC	CASSQETGGSYEQYF
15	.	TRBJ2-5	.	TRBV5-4	TGTGCCAGCAGCTCACCGGGAGAGTCGGTTGAGACCCAGTACTTC	CASSSPGESVETQYF
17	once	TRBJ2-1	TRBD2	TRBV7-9	TGTGCCAGCAGCTTACCCCCCGGGACTAGCTCCTACAATGAGCAGTTCTTC	CASSLPPGTSSYNEQFF
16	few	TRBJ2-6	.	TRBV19	TGTGCCAGTACCCGACAGAAACCGACTGGGGCCAACGTCCTGACTTTC	CASTRQKPTGANVLTF
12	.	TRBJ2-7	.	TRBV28	TGTGCCAGCAGTTTAATCCGCCCCGAGCAGTACTTC	CASSLIRPEQYF
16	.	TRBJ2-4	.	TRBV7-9	TGTGCCAGCAGCTTAGTTGCAGGGACATCCAAAAACATTCAGTACTTC	CASSLVAGTSKNIQYF
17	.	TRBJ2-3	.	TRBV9	TGTGCCAGCAGCGCCCCTACGCGGGGAGTTTCCACAGATACGCAGTATTTT	CASSAPTRGVSTDTQYF
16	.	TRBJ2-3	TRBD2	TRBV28	TGTGCCAGCAGTCACGGGACTAGCGGGAACACAGATACGCAGTATTTT	CASSHGTSGNTDTQYF
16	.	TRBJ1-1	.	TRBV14	TGTGCCAGCAGCCGATATCTAAGGGGTAGGGACACTGAAGCTTTCTTT	CASSRYLRGRDTEAFF
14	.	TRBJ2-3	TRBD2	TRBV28	TGTGCCAGCAGATTAGCGGGAGGGGGAGATACGCAGTATTTT	CASRLAGGGDTQYF
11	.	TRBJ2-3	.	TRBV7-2	TGTGCCAGCAGTTCCCTAGATACGCAGTATTTT	CASSSLDTQYF
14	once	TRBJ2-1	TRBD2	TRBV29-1	TGCAGCGTTGAAGCGGGAGGGTTCTACAATGAGCAGTTCTTC	CSVEAGGFYNEQFF
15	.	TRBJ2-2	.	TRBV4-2	TGTGCCAGCAGCCACGGGAAAGGGGATACCGGGGAGCTGTTTTTT	CASSHGKGDTGELFF
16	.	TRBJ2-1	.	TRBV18	TGTGCCAGCTCACCGCTGGACAGCCACATGGACAATGAGCAGTTCTTC	CASSPLDSHMDNEQFF
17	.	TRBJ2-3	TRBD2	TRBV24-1	TGTGCCACCAGTGACCCTGGACTAGCGGTCCTGAAAGATACGCAGTATTTT	CATSDPGLAVLKDTQYF
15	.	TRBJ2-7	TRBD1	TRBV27	TGTGCCAGCAGTTTGACAGGGGGCTTTTTAGGGGAGCAGTACTTC	CASSLTGGFLGEQYF
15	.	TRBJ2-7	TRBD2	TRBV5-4	TGTGCCAGCAGCCCCACTAGCGGGAGTCCCTACGAGCAGTACTTC	CASSPTSGSPYEQYF
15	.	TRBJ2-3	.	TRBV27	TGTGCCAGCAGTTTATCTATCTTCGAGACAGATACGCAGTATTTT	CASSLSIFETDTQYF
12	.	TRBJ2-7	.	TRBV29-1	TGCAGCGCTTGGTTATCCTCCTACGAGCAGTACTTC	CSAWLSSYEQYF
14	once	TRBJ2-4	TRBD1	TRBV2	TGTGCCAGCAGCTCAGGGGGCGCCAAAAACATTCAGTACTTC	CASSSGGAKNIQYF
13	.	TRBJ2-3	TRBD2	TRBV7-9	TGTGCCCTACAGCGGGACCTCACAGATACGCAGTATTTT	CALQRDLTDTQYF
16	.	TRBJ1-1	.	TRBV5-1	TGCGCCAGCAGCTTGGTTGGGAAGGGGAAGGGGACTGAAGCTTTCTTT	CASSLVGKGKGTEAFF
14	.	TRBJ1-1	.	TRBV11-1	TGTGCCAGCAGCTTAGGACAGTACTACACTGAAGCTTTCTTT	CASSLGQYYTEAFF
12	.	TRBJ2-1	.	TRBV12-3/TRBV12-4	TGTGCCAGCAGTTCGGACCGCAATGAGCAGTTCTTC	CASSSDRNEQFF
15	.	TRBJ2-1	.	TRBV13	TGTGCCAGCAGCTTTAGGGCGGAGGGAGTAAATGAGCAGTTCTTC	CASSFRAEGVNEQFF
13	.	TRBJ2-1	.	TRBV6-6	TGTGCCAGCAGTTACTCGGAGAGCGATGAGCAGTTCTTC	CASSYSESDEQFF
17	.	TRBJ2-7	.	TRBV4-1	TGCGCCAGCAGCCATCCCCAGGGCCCGGGATCTTCGCACGAGCAGTACTTC	CASSHPQGPGSSHEQYF
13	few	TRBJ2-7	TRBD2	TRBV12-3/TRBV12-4	TGTGCCAGCAGCCTTAGCGGGACCTACGAGCAGTACTTC	CASSLSGTYEQYF
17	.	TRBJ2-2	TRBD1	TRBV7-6	TGTGCCAGCAGCTTAGTGATTTCAGGGGGCACCACCGGGGAGCTGTTTTTT	CASSLVISGGTTGELFF
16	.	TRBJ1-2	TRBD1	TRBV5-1	TGCGCCAGCAGCTTCGACAGGGGGCAGGTTAACTATGGCTACACCTTC	CASSFDRGQVNYGYTF
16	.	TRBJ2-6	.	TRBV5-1	TGCGCCAGCAGCTTGGAAGGGTCGGGCGGGGCCAACGTCCTGACTTTC	CASSLEGSGGANVLTF
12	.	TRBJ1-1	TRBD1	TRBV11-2	TGTGCCAGCGCGAAGGGGGCTATTGAAGCTTTCTTT	CASAKGAIEAFF
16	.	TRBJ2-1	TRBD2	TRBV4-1	TGCGCCAGCAGCCAAGATCCCCTAGCGGGAATGGATGAGCAGTTCTTC	CASSQDPLAGMDEQFF
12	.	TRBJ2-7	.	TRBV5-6	TGTGCCAGCAGCCCGAGCGGGCACGAGCAGTACTTC	CASSPSGHEQYF
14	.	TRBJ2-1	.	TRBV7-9	TGTGCCAGTTACCCGGGCCAGACGTACAATGAGCAGTTCTTC	CASYPGQTYNEQFF
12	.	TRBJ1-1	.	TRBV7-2	TGTGCCAGCAGCTTCCCGAACACTGAAGCTTTCTTT	CASSFPNTEAFF
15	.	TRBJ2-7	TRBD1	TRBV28	TGTGCCAGCACCCAAGAAGGGACAGGAGGCTACGAGCAGTACTTC	CASTQEGTGGYEQYF
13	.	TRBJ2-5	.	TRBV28	TGTGCCAGCAGTGAAGACGTACAACAGACCCAGTACTTC	CASSEDVQQTQYF
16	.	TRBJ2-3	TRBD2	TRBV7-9	TGTGCCAGCAGCTCCCGAACTAGCGGCCTGACAGATACGCAGTATTTT	CASSSRTSGLTDTQYF
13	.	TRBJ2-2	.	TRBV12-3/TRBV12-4	TGTGCCAGCAGTTTCGGTACAGGTTCCGAGCTGTTTTTT	CASSFGTGSELFF